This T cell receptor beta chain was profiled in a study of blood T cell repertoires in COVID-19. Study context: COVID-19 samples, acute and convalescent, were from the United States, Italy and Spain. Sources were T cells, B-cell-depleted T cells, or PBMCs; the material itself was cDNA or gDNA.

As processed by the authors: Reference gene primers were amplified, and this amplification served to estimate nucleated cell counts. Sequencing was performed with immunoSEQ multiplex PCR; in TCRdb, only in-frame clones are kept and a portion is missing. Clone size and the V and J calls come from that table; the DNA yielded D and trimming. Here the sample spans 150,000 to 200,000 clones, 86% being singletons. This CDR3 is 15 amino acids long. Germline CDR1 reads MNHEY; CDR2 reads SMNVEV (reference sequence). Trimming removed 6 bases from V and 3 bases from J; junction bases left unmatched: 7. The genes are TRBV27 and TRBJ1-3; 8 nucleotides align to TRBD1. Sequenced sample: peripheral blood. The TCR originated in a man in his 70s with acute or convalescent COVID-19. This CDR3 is CASSRGQGGGNTIYF. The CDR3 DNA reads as TGTGCCAGCAGCAGAGGACAGGGTGGTGGAAACACCATATATTTT.